Sequencing of this T cell receptor (beta chain) was carried out in a study of shared clonotypes between healthy human individuals. General study results and limits: Read depth was anticipated to influence clonotype sharing among donors.

Regarding this clone: Its antigen is still unknown.

V trimming: 8 bases; J trimming: 6 bases; junction bases outside the gene matches: 10. The CDR3 extends over 13 amino acids. Germline V gene data show CDR1 as MNHEY and CDR2 as SMNVEV (reference sequence). The protocol was immunoSEQ multiplex PCR, while the TCRdb copy is restricted to in-frame clones and leaves out a portion. The data contain more than 400,000 clones, less than 96% of them singletons. Material for sequencing was naive CD4+ T cells sorted from blood. Subset of the sample: CD45RA+ positively selected. V gene TRBV27 combines with J gene TRBJ2-7, with TRBD2 matching 7 bases. The sequence came from a woman aged 25 to 45 in good health. The CDR3 sequence: CASGSPGEGEQYF. The CDR3 DNA sequence: TGTGCCAGCGGATCCCCGGGGGAGGGCGAGCAGTACTTC.